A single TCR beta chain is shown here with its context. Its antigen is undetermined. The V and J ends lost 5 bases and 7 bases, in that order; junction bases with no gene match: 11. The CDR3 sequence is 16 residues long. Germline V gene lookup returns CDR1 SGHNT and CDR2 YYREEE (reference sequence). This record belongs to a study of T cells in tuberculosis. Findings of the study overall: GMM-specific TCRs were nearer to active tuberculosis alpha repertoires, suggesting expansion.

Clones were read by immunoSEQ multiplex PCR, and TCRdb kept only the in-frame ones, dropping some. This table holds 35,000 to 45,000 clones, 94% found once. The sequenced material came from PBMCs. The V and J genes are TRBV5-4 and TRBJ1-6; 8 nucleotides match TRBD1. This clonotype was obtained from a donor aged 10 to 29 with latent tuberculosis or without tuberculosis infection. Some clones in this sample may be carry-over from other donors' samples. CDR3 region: CASSTKGQGRNSPLHF. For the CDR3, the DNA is TGTGCCAGCAGTACGAAAGGACAGGGACGAAATTCACCCCTCCACTTT.